What follows are 30 T cell receptor beta chains derived from one specimen sequenced in a study of shared clonotypes between healthy human individuals. The protocol was immunoSEQ multiplex PCR, while the TCRdb copy is restricted to in-frame clones and leaves out a portion. Among roughly 1,500,000 clones listed, 95% to 99% were seen once. Material for sequencing was naive CD4+ T cells sorted from blood. Subset in this sample: CD45RA+ positively selected. The receptors were gathered from a man aged 25 to 40 in good health.

CDR3 nucleotide sequence: TGTGCCAGCAGCGGGGACCTAGGGGGAGCTTTCTTT. It codes for CASSGDLGGAFF. The chain carries TRBV7-2 and TRBJ1-1, with D possibly TRBD1 on 6 matching bases. Germline V CDR1 and CDR2: SGHTA, FQGNSA. The CDR3 has 12 residues. V shed 5 bases and J shed 10 bases, with 14 bases lying between them.

The chain links TRBV7-2 to TRBJ2-1; TRBD1 or TRBD2 may be the D gene (6 bases each). Germline assignment: CDR1 SGHTA and CDR2 FQGNSA. Trimming left V 3 bases short and J 7 bases short, with 22 bases between. The CDR3 loop spans 17 amino acids. The CDR3 spells CASSFALLAEGGNEQFF. CDR3 coding DNA: TGTGCCAGCAGCTTTGCCCTTTTAGCGGAAGGGGGAAATGAGCAGTTCTTC. Full variable domain (remainder filled in from reference TRBV7-2 and TRBJ2-1): GAGVSQSPSNKVTEKGKDVELRCDPISGHTALYWYRQSLGQGLEFLIYFQGNSAPDKSGLPSDRFSAERTGGSVSTLTIQRTQQEDSAVYLCASSFALLAEGGNEQFFGPGTRLTVL.

The CDR3: CASRPPGTSGINEQFF. The CDR3 DNA sequence: TGTGCCAGCAGACCTCCCGGGACTAGCGGGATTAATGAGCAGTTCTTC. The chain recombines TRBV7-9 with TRBJ2-1; TRBD2 matches 13 bases. CDR1 and CDR2 from the germline V gene are SEHNR and FQNEAQ (reference sequence). CDR3 size: 16 residues. Trimming cost V 6 bases and J 7 bases; bases outside gene matches: 9. Drawing the rest from reference TRBV7-9 and TRBJ2-1, the complete variable domain is DTGVSQNPRHKITKRGQNVTFRCDPISEHNRLYWYRQTLGQGPEFLTYFQNEAQLEKSRLLSDRFSAERPKGSFSTLEIQRTEQGDSAMYLCASRPPGTSGINEQFFGPGTRLTVL.

A remark on this clone: This same CDR3 is encoded by further DNA sequences in the sample. This chain connects TRBV5-1 to TRBJ2-5; D uncertain. The CDR3 runs to 12 residues. Germline loops: CDR1 SGHRS, CDR2 YFSETQ. V was clipped by 4 bases and J by 5 bases, with 9 bases between them. The CDR3, as DNA: TGCGCCAGCAGCCTAACGAGGGAGACCCAGTACTTC. It translates to CASSLTRETQYF. Based on the CDR3 plus reference TRBV5-1 and TRBJ2-5, the full variable domain is KAGVTQTPRYLIKTRGQQVTLSCSPISGHRSVSWYQQTPGQGLQFLFEYFSETQRNKGNFPGRFSGRQFSNSRSEMNVSTLELGDSALYLCASSLTRETQYFGPGTRLLVL.

The gene calls are TRBV15 and TRBJ1-5; weak D call: TRBD1 (6 bases). Germline CDR1 and CDR2: LNHNV and YYDKDF (reference sequence). V was pared by 3 bases and J by 0 bases, with 15 bases between. CDR3 length: 17 amino acids. Written as DNA, the CDR3 is TGTGCCACCAGCAGCACAAGGGGGGGTTATAGCAATCAGCCCCAGCATTTT. The encoded protein is CATSSTRGGYSNQPQHF.

The chain links TRBV5-1 to TRBJ1-2; D ambiguous. Germline CDR1 reads SGHRS; CDR2 reads YFSETQ. CDR3 length: 15 residues. V dropped 4 bases and J dropped 4 bases, with 17 bases sitting between them. The CDR3 DNA follows: TGCGCCAGCAGCCCAGACCGGGTCGAGTCCTATGGCTACACCTTC. Residues: CASSPDRVESYGYTF.

CDR3 coding DNA: TGTGCCAGCAGTCATGTCCAGGGGCGCCCCGGGGCCAACGTCCTGACTTTC. It encodes CASSHVQGRPGANVLTF. This chain connects TRBV11-2 to TRBJ2-6; TRBD1 might be the D (6 bases). From germline, CDR1 is SGHAT and CDR2 FQNNGV. The CDR3 covers 17 residues. Trimming removed 6 bases from V and 4 bases from J, with 19 bases in between.

The chain is built from TRBV19 and TRBJ1-5, with D possibly matching TRBD1 (5 bases). Germline-derived CDR1 and CDR2 are LNHDA and SQIVND (reference sequence). The CDR3 runs to 16 residues. V was trimmed by 4 bases and J by 9 bases, leaving 22 bases between them. The CDR3 DNA sequence: TGTGCCAGTAGTAACATCGGGGCAGCCCCTCGGTTGCCCCAGCATTTT. Its translation is CASSNIGAAPRLPQHF.

The chain joins TRBV5-1 to TRBJ2-2; TRBD1 agrees at 7 bases. The J segment lost 4 bases and the V segment lost 4 bases, leaving 1 base of the junction unmatched. The length of the CDR3 is 13 residues. Germline V gene sequence: CDR1 SGHRS, CDR2 YFSETQ. This CDR3 is CASSRGPTGELFF. DNA of the CDR3: TGCGCCAGCAGCAGGGGGCCCACCGGGGAGCTGTTTTTT.

The gene calls are TRBV4-3 and TRBJ2-1, with 10 bases fitting TRBD2. V shed 0 bases, J shed 7 bases, and the junction held 9 bases outside the gene matches. The V gene's germline CDR1 is LGHNA and CDR2 YSLEER. This CDR3 region has 17 residues. In nucleotides, the CDR3 is TGCGCCAGCAGCCAAGATGTCGGGGGACTAGCGAATAATGAGCAGTTCTTC. This gives the protein CASSQDVGGLANNEQFF.

The genes are TRBV7-9 and TRBJ2-1; the match to TRBD2 covers 11 bases. Germline V gene sequence: CDR1 SEHNR, CDR2 FQNEAQ (reference sequence). The V segment lost 5 bases and the J segment 8 bases; nucleotides outside the gene matches: 11. This CDR3 spans 16 amino acids. This chain's CDR3 is CASSPVAGGNEDEQFF. The CDR3 nucleotides are TGTGCCAGCAGCCCCGTAGCGGGAGGGAATGAGGATGAGCAGTTCTTC.

This chain's CDR3 is CAWGPPWPTDTQYF. In DNA form, the CDR3 reads TGTGCCTGGGGGCCCCCCTGGCCTACAGATACGCAGTATTTT. The chain links TRBV30 to TRBJ2-3, with D unresolved. CDR1 is GTSNPN, CDR2 SVGIG, per germline (reference sequence). This CDR3 region has 14 residues. Trimming shortened V by 5 bases and J by 3 bases, and 15 bases separated the two germline ends.

This chain joins TRBV5-4 and TRBJ2-1; TRBD1 matches at 9 bases. CDR1 is SGHNT and CDR2 is YYREEE in the germline V gene (reference sequence). Trimming took 4 bases from V and 6 from J; bases not matched to a gene: 17. The CDR3 spans 18 residues. The CDR3 loop is CASSLQYWGQGGGNEQFF. In DNA, the CDR3 is TGTGCCAGCAGCCTCCAGTATTGGGGACAGGGCGGGGGCAATGAGCAGTTCTTC.

The chain recombines TRBV28 with TRBJ2-7, with TRBD1 matching over 8 bases. CDR1 is MDHEN, CDR2 SYDVKM, per germline. This CDR3 comprises 15 residues. Losses at the gene ends were 5 bases for V and 3 bases for J; bases not matched to a gene: 9. CDR3 in amino acids: CASSLPGQANYEQYF. CDR3 in DNA: TGTGCCAGCAGTCTTCCGGGACAGGCCAACTACGAGCAGTACTTC.

This chain connects TRBV5-5 to TRBJ2-2, with no clear D. Germline loops: CDR1 SGHKS, CDR2 YYEKEE (reference sequence). With 0 bases removed from V and 0 bases from J, the gap between germline ends came to 12 bases. This CDR3 is built from 17 residues. CDR3 nucleotides: TGTGCCAGCAGCTTGGGGATTGCTGTCGCGAACACCGGGGAGCTGTTTTTT. Protein product: CASSLGIAVANTGELFF.

The chain couples TRBV11-3 to TRBJ2-1; D is possibly TRBD1 (6 bases). The CDR3 totals 14 residues. The germline V gene has CDR1 SGHNT and CDR2 YENEEA. Trimming pared 4 bases from V and 6 bases from J, leaving 13 bases between. The CDR3 DNA is TGTGCCAGCAGCTCACAGGGAGCGAGCAATGAGCAGTTCTTC. Translation gives CASSSQGASNEQFF.

This chain links TRBV5-1 with TRBJ2-3, with TRBD2 matching over 9 bases. The J segment lost 9 bases and the V segment lost 0 bases, leaving 11 bases of the junction unmatched. From germline, CDR1 is SGHRS and CDR2 YFSETQ. This CDR3 comprises 16 residues. This CDR3 reads CASSLGPGGRAITQYF. Written as DNA, the CDR3 is TGCGCCAGCAGCTTGGGACCTGGCGGGAGGGCAATCACGCAGTATTTT. The whole variable domain, filled in from reference TRBV5-1 and TRBJ2-3, reads KAGVTQTPRYLIKTRGQQVTLSCSPISGHRSVSWYQQTPGQGLQFLFEYFSETQRNKGNFPGRFSGRQFSNSRSEMNVSTLELGDSALYLCASSLGPGGRAITQYFGPGTRLTVL.

J is TRBJ2-3 and V is TRBV25-1, with a possible D match to TRBD2 (5 bases). Germline CDR1 and CDR2: MGHDK and SYGVNS. The V gene lost 3 bases and the J gene lost 2 bases, with 21 bases spanning the gap. The CDR3 length is 18 residues. The CDR3 spells CASSEPPTASGNTDTQYF. The CDR3 DNA reads TGTGCCAGCAGTGAGCCCCCCACAGCAAGCGGAAACACAGATACGCAGTATTTT.

This chain links TRBV4-1 with TRBJ2-3; no clear D. CDR3 size: 14 residues. Germline V lookup: CDR1 MGHRA, CDR2 YSYEKL. V lost 3 bases, J lost 0 bases, and 7 bases lay in between. DNA of the CDR3: TGCGCCAGCAGCCATAGGGTTAGCACAGATACGCAGTATTTT. This sequence encodes CASSHRVSTDTQYF.

The V and J genes are TRBV11-2 and TRBJ2-1, with 8 bases matching TRBD1. This CDR3 spans 16 amino acids. The V gene's germline CDR1 is SGHAT and CDR2 FQNNGV. V shed 6 bases, J shed 0 bases, and the junction held 7 bases outside the gene matches. CDR3 region: CASRRGQGASYNEQFF. The CDR3 DNA is TGTGCCAGCAGGCGAGGACAGGGCGCCTCCTACAATGAGCAGTTCTTC.

The J gene is TRBJ1-4, the V gene TRBV6-5; TRBD1 matches at 8 bases. The CDR3 is 14 amino acids. V gave up 6 bases and J gave up 8 bases; unmatched junction bases: 8. Germline V CDR1 and CDR2: MNHEY, SVGAGI. This chain's CDR3 is CASSLDRVQEKLFF. In DNA, the CDR3 is TGTGCCAGCAGCCTGGACAGGGTTCAGGAAAAACTGTTTTTT.

The chain couples TRBV10-2 to TRBJ2-5; TRBD1 matches at 10 bases. Losses at the gene ends were 2 bases for V and 5 bases for J; bases not matched to a gene: 8. The CDR3 has 16 amino acids. The germline gives CDR1 WSHSY, CDR2 SAAADI. CDR3 in DNA: TGCGCCAGCAGTGAGGGAGACAGGGGGCGAGGGGAGACCCAGTACTTC. Amino acids: CASSEGDRGRGETQYF.

Comments on this clone: This CDR3 is missing its conserved last phenylalanine or tryptophan, likely due to a read error. The limits of the CDR3 on the DNA are not certain, so only TCRdb's listed CDR3 is given. The V call is TRBV30, the J call TRBJ2-7; the listed D gene, TRBD2, was not tested against the DNA. Germline values: CDR1 GTSNPN, CDR2 SVGIG (reference sequence). A total of 12 residues make up the CDR3, ends included. CDR3 sequence reads: CAWSVSMEVVLL.

The genes are TRBV5-4 and TRBJ2-2; D gene unclear. Germline assignment: CDR1 SGHNT and CDR2 YYREEE (reference sequence). V lost 0 bases and J 10 bases, leaving 13 bases between the germline ends. This CDR3 region has 14 residues. The CDR3 reads CASSLVDSLEELFF. For the CDR3, the DNA is TGTGCCAGCAGCTTGGTGGATTCCCTCGAGGAGCTGTTTTTT.

This sequence joins TRBV28 and TRBJ2-3; no reliable D call. The CDR3 loop spans 12 amino acids. V lost 3 bases, J lost 2 bases, and 3 bases lay in between. Germline-derived CDR1 and CDR2 are MDHEN and SYDVKM. CDR3 sequence reads: CASSLTTDTQYF. CDR3 DNA: TGTGCCAGCAGTTTGACCACAGATACGCAGTATTTT.

The CDR3 DNA reads as TGTGCCAGCAGCTCGTATCAGGGTGGCTACACCTTC. This gives the protein CASSSYQGGYTF. The chain uses TRBV5-6 and TRBJ1-2; a weak D match, TRBD1 (5 bases). Looked up from germline, CDR1 is SGHDT and CDR2 is YYEEEE. The germline V and J ends were trimmed by 3 bases and 7 bases, with 10 bases remaining between them. The CDR3 runs to 12 residues.

This sequence joins TRBV5-4 and TRBJ1-2; possible D gene TRBD1, 5 bases. Trimming pared 2 bases from V and 2 bases from J, leaving 7 bases between. Per germline, CDR1 SGHNT and CDR2 YYREEE (reference sequence). The CDR3 totals 13 residues. The CDR3: CASSFPGNYGYTF. The CDR3 region has the DNA TGTGCCAGCAGCTTTCCAGGGAACTATGGCTACACCTTC.

The chain carries TRBV10-3 and TRBJ1-2, with D perhaps matching TRBD1 (5 bases). Germline-derived CDR1 and CDR2 are ENHRY and SYGVKD. Trimming cost V 4 bases and J 5 bases, with 8 bases left between them. The CDR3 length is 12 residues. DNA for the CDR3: TGTGCCATCAGTGCGACAGATTATGGCTACACCTTC. As protein: CAISATDYGYTF.

DNA for the CDR3: TGTGCCAGCAAGGGTCCCGGGGAGCTGTTTTTT. It translates to CASKGPGELFF. V is TRBV6-5 and J is TRBJ2-2; D remains unclear. V lost 7 bases to trimming and J lost 6 bases, with 6 bases between them. Germline CDR1 is MNHEY and CDR2 is SVGAGI. This CDR3 is 11 amino acids long.

The chain employs TRBV5-1 and TRBJ2-7; D not resolved. V dropped 4 bases and J dropped 0 bases, with 8 bases sitting between them. CDR1 is SGHRS, CDR2 YFSETQ, per germline. The CDR3 runs 13 residues. CDR3 sequence reads: CASSDIISYEQYF. CDR3 in DNA: TGCGCCAGCAGCGATATAATCTCCTACGAGCAGTACTTC.